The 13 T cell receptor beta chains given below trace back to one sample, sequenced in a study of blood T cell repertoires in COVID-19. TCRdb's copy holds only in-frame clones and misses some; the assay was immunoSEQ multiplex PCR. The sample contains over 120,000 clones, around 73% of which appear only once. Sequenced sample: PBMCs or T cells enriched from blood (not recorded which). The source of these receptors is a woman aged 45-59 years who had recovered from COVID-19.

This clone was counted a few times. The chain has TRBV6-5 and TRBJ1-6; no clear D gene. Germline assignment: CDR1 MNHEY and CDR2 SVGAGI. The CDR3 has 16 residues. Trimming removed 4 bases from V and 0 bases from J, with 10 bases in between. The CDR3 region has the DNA TGTGCCAGCAGTTTGTATTTTAGCTCCTATAATTCACCCCTCCACTTT. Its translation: CASSLYFSSYNSPLHF.

CDR3 amino acids: CASSIDGQHRTYEQYF. CDR3 coding DNA: TGTGCCAGTAGTATAGACGGACAGCACAGGACCTACGAGCAGTACTTC. This rearrangement joins TRBV19 to TRBJ2-7; TRBD1 might be the D (6 bases). The germline V gene encodes CDR1 LNHDA and CDR2 SQIVND (reference sequence). The V and J ends lost 0 bases and 2 bases respectively, with 14 bases between them. CDR3 length: 16 residues.

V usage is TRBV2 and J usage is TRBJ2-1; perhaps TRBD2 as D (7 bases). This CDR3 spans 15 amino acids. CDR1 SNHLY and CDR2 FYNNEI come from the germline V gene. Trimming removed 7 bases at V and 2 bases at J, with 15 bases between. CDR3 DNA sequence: TGTGCCAGCAAAGGATGGGGGGGCACCTACAATGAGCAGTTCTTC. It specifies CASKGWGGTYNEQFF. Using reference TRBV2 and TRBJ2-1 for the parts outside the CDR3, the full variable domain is EPEVTQTPSHQVTQMGQEVILRCVPISNHLYFYWYRQILGQKVEFLVSFYNNEISEKSEIFDDQFSVERPDGSNFTLKIRSTKLEDSAMYFCASKGWGGTYNEQFFGPGTRLTVL.

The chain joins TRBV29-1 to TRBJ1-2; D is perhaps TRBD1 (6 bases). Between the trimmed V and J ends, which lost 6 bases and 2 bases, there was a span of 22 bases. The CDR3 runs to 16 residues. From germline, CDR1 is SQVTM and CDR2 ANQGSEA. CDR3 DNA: TGCAGCGTATTAACAGGGCCGAAGGCTAAGAACTATGGCTACACCTTC. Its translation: CSVLTGPKAKNYGYTF.

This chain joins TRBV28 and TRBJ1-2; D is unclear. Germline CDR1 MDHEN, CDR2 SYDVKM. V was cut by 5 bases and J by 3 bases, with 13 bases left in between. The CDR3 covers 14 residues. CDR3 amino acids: CASSATRRYYGYTF. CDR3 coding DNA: TGTGCCAGCAGTGCAACCCGGCGGTACTATGGCTACACCTTC.

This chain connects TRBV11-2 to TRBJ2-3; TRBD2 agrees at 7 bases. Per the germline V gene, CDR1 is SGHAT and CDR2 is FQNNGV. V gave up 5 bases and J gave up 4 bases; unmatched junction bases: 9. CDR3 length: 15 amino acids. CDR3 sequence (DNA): TGTGCCAGCAGCCCCTCCGGGGAGGGATCAGATACGCAGTATTTT. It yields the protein CASSPSGEGSDTQYF.

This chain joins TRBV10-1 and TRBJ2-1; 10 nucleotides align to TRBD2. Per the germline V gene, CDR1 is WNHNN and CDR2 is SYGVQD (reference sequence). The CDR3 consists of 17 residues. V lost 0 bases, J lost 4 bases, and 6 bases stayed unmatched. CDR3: CASSESRSGGLYNEQFF. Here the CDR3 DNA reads TGCGCCAGCAGTGAGTCGCGTAGCGGGGGGCTATACAATGAGCAGTTCTTC.

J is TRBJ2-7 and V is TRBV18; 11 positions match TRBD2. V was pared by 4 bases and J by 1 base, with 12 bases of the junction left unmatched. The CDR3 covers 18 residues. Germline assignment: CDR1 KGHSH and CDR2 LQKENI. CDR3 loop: CASSLILGTSGGSYEQYF. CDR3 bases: TGTGCCAGCTCACTCATCCTCGGAACTAGCGGGGGTTCCTACGAGCAGTACTTC.

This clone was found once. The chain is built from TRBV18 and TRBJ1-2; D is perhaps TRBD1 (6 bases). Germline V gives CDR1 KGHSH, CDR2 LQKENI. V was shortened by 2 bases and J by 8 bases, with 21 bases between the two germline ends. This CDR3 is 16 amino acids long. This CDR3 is CASSPGGTGILYGYTF. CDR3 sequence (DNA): TGTGCCAGCTCACCAGGGGGAACAGGGATCCTCTACGGCTACACCTTC.

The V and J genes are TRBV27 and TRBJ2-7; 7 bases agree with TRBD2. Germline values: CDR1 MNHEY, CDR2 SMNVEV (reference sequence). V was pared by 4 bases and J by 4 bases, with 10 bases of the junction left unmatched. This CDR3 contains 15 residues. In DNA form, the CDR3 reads TGTGCCAGCAGTTCCCCCAGCGGGGCTACTTACGAGCAGTACTTC. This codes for CASSSPSGATYEQYF.

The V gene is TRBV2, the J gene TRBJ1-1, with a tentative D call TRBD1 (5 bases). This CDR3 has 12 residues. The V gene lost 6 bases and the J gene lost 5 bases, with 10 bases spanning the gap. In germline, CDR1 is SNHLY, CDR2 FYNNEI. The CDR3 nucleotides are TGTGCCAGCAGGGGGCTGGAGACTGAAGCTTTCTTT. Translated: CASRGLETEAFF.

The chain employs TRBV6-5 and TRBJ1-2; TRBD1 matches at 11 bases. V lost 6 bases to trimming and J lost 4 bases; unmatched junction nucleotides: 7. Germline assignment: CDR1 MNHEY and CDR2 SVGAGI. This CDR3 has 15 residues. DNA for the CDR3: TGTGCCAGCAGCCGCGGGACAGGGGGTATCTATGGCTACACCTTC. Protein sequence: CASSRGTGGIYGYTF.

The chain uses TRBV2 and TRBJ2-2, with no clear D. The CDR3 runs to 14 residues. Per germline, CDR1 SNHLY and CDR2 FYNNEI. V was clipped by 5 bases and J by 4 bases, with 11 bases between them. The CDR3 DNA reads TGTGCCAGCAGTTTCGACTCTTTCACCGGGGAGCTGTTTTTT. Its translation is CASSFDSFTGELFF. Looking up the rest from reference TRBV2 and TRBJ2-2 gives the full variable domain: EPEVTQTPSHQVTQMGQEVILRCVPISNHLYFYWYRQILGQKVEFLVSFYNNEISEKSEIFDDQFSVERPDGSNFTLKIRSTKLEDSAMYFCASSFDSFTGELFFGEGSRLTVL.